This T cell receptor beta chain comes out of a study of T-cell reconstitution after alpha-beta-depleted transplantation in children. CDR3 size: 13 residues. The trim removed 6 bases at V and 5 bases at J, leaving 4 bases unmatched. The germline V gene has CDR1 MNHEY and CDR2 SMNVEV (reference sequence). This clonotype was counted ten times or more. Preparation of the TCRbeta library involved a method that used unique molecular identifiers. TCRdb ran MiXCR on the PCR reads and lists one entry per CDR3 protein. The table lists more than 550,000 distinct CDR3 sequences, about 10% of them singletons. The receptor was isolated from a human donor who donated a stem cell graft to a child with acute myeloid leukemia. This chain connects TRBV27 to TRBJ2-7; TRBD1 agrees at 10 bases. This specimen was PBMCs from the stem cell graft donor, taken from the stem cell graft. DNA of the CDR3: TGTGCCAGCAGGGGGACAGGGGAACACGAGCAGTACTTC. Residues: CASRGTGEHEQYF.